The 5 T cell receptor beta chains presented below share a single source sample, sequenced in a study of shared clonotypes between healthy human individuals. Clones were read by immunoSEQ multiplex PCR, and TCRdb kept only the in-frame ones, dropping some. The table shows about 2.4 million clones, with approximately 93% occurring only once. Sequencing was done on a sample of naive CD4+ T cells from PBMCs. The subset: CD45RA+ positively selected. The source is a man in his late teens or twenties in good health. Some clones in this sample may be carry-over from other donors' samples.

This sequence joins TRBV11-3 and TRBJ2-7; 8 bases line up with TRBD2. The CDR3 contains 13 residues. V lost 5 bases, J lost 0 bases, and 0 bases stayed unmatched. Germline loops: CDR1 SGHNT, CDR2 YENEEA. CDR3 sequence reads: CASSTSGSYEQYF. CDR3 sequence (DNA): TGTGCCAGCAGCACTAGCGGCTCCTACGAGCAGTACTTC.

The chain is built from TRBV15 and TRBJ2-2; TRBD1 agrees at 7 bases. Trimming removed 0 bases from V and 4 bases from J; junction bases left unmatched: 5. Per the germline V gene, CDR1 is LNHNV and CDR2 is YYDKDF (reference sequence). CDR3 length: 16 residues. As DNA, the CDR3 is TGTGCCACCAGCAGAGACCCCAACAGGGGCACCGGGGAGCTGTTTTTT. Protein: CATSRDPNRGTGELFF.

The V gene is TRBV30, the J gene TRBJ2-5; no reliable D call. The ends were cut back, 0 bases at V and 5 bases at J, with 13 bases in the middle. The V gene's germline CDR1 is GTSNPN and CDR2 SVGIG (reference sequence). CDR3 length: 14 residues. This CDR3 is CAWSVLTYGETQYF. The CDR3, as DNA: TGTGCCTGGAGTGTACTTACGTACGGGGAGACCCAGTACTTC.

This chain uses TRBV5-4 with TRBJ2-7, with 9 bases that match TRBD1. Germline trimming cut 3 bases from V and 6 bases from J; bases unmatched to any gene: 7. CDR1 is SGHNT and CDR2 is YYREEE in the germline V gene (reference sequence). The CDR3 runs to 14 residues. CDR3 sequence: CASSYRDRVTEQYF. The CDR3 DNA sequence: TGTGCCAGCAGCTACAGGGACAGGGTCACCGAGCAGTACTTC.

CDR3 sequence reads: CASGRDISGNTIYF. DNA of the CDR3: TGTGCCAGCGGGCGGGATATCTCTGGAAACACCATATATTTT. The rearrangement joins TRBV28 to TRBJ1-3; D remains unclear. This CDR3 spans 14 amino acids. The V gene lost 8 bases and the J gene lost 0 bases, with 11 bases spanning the gap. The V gene's germline CDR1 is MDHEN and CDR2 SYDVKM.